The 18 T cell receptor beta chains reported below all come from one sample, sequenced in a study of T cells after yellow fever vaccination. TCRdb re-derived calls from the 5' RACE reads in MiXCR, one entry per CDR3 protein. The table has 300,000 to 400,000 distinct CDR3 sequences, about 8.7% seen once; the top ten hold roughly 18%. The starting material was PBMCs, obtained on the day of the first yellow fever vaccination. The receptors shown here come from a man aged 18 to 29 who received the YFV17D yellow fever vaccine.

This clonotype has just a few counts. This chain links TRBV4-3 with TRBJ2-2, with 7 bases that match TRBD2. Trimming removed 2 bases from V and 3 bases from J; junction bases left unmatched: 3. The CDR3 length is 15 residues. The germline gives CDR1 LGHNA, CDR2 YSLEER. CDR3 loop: CASSQRSGDTGELFF. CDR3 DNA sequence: TGCGCCAGCAGCCAAAGAAGCGGGGACACCGGGGAGCTGTTTTTT.

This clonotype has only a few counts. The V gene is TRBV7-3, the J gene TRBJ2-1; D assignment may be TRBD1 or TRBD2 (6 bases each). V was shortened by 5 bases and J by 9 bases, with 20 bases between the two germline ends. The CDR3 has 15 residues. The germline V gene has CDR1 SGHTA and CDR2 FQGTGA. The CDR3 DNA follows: TGTGCCAGCAGCGGAGAGGGGGGTGGCGGTGTTGAGCAGTTCTTC. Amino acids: CASSGEGGGGVEQFF.

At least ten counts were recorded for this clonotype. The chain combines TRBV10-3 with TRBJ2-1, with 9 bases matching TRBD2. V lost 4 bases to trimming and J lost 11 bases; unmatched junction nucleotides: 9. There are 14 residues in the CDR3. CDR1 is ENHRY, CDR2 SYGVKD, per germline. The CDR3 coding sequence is TGTGCCATCAGTGGAGCGGGGGGCTCTACCAAGCAGTTCTTC. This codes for CAISGAGGSTKQFF.

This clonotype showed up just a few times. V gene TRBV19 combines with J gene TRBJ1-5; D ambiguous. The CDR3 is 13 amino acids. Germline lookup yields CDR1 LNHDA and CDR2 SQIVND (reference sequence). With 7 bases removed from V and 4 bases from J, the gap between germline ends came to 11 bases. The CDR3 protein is CASNELINQPQHF. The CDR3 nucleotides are TGTGCCAGTAACGAGTTAATTAATCAGCCCCAGCATTTT.

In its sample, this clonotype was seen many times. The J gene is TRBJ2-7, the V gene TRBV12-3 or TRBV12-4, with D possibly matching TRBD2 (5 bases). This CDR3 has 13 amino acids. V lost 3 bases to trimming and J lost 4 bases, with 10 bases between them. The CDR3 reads CASSFRRDYEQYF. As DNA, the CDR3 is TGTGCCAGCAGTTTCCGCCGGGATTACGAGCAGTACTTC.

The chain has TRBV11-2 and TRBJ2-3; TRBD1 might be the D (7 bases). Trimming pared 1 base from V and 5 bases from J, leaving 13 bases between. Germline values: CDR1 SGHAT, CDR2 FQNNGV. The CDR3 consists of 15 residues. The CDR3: CASSLVRGAVDTQYF. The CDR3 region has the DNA TGTGCCAGCAGCTTAGTCAGGGGGGCAGTAGATACGCAGTATTTT.

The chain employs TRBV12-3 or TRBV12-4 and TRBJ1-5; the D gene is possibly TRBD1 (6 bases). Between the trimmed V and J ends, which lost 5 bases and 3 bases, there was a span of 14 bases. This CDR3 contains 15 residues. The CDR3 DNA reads TGTGCCAGCAGTGACTTGACAGGTCTCAATCAGCCCCAGCATTTT. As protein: CASSDLTGLNQPQHF.

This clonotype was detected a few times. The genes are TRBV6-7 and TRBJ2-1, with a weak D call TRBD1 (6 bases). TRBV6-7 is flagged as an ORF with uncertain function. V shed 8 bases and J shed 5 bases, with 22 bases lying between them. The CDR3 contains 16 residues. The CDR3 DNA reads TGTGCCAGCGATAAACAGGGATCAGAGCCGAACAATGAGCAGTTCTTC. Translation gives CASDKQGSEPNNEQFF.

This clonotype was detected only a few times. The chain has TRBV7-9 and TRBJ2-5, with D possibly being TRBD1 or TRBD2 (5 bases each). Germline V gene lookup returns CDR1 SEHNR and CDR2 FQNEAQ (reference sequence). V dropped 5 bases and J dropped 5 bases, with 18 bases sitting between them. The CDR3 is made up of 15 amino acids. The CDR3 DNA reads TGTGCCAGCAGCCCGAGAGACCGGGACGTGGAGACCCAGTACTTC. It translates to CASSPRDRDVETQYF.

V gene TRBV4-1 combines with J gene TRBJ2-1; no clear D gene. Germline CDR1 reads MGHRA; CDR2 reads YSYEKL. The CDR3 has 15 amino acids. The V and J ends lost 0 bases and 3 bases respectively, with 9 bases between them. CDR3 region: CASSQDGEFYNEQFF. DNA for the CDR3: TGCGCCAGCAGCCAAGATGGGGAATTCTACAATGAGCAGTTCTTC.

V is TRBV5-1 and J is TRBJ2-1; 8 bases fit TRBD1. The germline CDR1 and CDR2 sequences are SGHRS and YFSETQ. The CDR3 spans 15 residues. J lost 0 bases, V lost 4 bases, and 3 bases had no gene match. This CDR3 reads CASSPGQASYNEQFF. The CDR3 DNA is TGCGCCAGCAGCCCGGGACAGGCCTCCTACAATGAGCAGTTCTTC.

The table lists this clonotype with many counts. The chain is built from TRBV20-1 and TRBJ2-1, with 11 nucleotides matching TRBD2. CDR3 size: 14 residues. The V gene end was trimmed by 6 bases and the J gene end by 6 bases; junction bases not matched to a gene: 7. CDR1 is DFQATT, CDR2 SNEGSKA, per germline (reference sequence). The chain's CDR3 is CSAISGGAFNEQFF. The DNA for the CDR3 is TGCAGTGCAATTAGCGGGGGGGCCTTCAATGAGCAGTTCTTC.

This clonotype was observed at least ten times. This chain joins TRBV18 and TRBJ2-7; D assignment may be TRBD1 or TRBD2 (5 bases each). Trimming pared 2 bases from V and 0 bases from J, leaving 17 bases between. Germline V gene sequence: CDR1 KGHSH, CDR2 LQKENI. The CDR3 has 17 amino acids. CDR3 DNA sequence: TGTGCCAGCTCACCAAGCTGGGGCCCTGGGAGCTCCTACGAGCAGTACTTC. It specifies CASSPSWGPGSSYEQYF.

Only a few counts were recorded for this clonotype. The CDR3, as DNA: TGTGCCAGCAGTGAAGGGAGTCAGCCCCAGCATTTT. Protein sequence: CASSEGSQPQHF. This chain joins TRBV6-1 and TRBJ1-5; D unclear. Germline V CDR1 and CDR2: MNHNS, SASEGT. Trimming removed 1 base from V and 6 bases from J, with 4 bases in between. The CDR3 has 12 residues.

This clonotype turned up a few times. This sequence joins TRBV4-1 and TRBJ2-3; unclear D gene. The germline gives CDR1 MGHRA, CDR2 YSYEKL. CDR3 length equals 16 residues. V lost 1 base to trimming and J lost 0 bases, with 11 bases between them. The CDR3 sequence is CASSQGWSLSTDTQYF. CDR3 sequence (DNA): TGCGCCAGCAGCCAAGGCTGGTCTTTAAGCACAGATACGCAGTATTTT.

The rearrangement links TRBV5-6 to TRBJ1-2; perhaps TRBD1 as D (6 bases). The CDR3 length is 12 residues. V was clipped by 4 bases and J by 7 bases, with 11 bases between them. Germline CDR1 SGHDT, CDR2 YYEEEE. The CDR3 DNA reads TGTGCCAGCAGCCCCGGGGGCAGTGGCTACACCTTC. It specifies CASSPGGSGYTF.

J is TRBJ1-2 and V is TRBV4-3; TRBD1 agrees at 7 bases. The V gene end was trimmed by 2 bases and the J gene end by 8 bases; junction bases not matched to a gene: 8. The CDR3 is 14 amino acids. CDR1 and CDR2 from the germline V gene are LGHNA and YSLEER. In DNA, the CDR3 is TGCGCCAGCAGCCAATCCCGGGACAGCTGGGGCTACACCTTC. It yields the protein CASSQSRDSWGYTF.

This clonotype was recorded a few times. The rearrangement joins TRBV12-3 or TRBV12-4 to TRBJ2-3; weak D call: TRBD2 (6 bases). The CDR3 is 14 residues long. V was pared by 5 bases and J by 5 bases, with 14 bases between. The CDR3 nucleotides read TGTGCCAGCAGTCCGGGCGGGACGGGAGATACGCAGTATTTT. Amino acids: CASSPGGTGDTQYF.